The present T cell receptor beta chain was sequenced within a study of blood T cell repertoires in COVID-19 (dated by TCRdb to about 2020). Regarding the research as a whole: Samples covering the acute and convalescent phases of COVID-19 were provided by collaborators in the United States, Italy and Spain. The prospective study material was composed of cDNA or gDNA derived from T cells, B-cell-depleted T cells, or PBMCs. Deeply sampled blood TCRbeta repertoires from subjects exposed to, actively infected with, or recovered from COVID-19 were included in the dataset. The repertoires were released in a freely available public database meant as a resource for research on the immune response to SARS-CoV-2. Samples were obtained from the ongoing ImmuneRACE study (first 160 participants) and from approximately 1,200 subjects provided by 6 global collaborators. Nearly every sample came with metadata listing a de-identified subject ID, COVID-19 status, age in years and sex. Where HLA class I and class II types were available, the types were taken from metadata supplied by the sample provider, not from assay-based typing.

TCRbeta CDR3 regions were amplified from genomic DNA by means of the immunoSEQ Assay, a bias-controlled multiplex PCR. As for the original processing: Nucleated cell counts per sample were estimated from amplification of reference gene primers within the assay. To quantify the absolute abundance of each unique TCRbeta CDR3 rearrangement, sequence reads were collapsed and filtered. For each sample, productive Simpson clonality was calculated as the square root of Simpson's diversity index over productive rearrangements. The table comes from immuneACCESS by way of TCRdb, which keeps in-frame sequences with V and J called. Part of the clones is missing from these tables; in studies checked, under half for an unresolved V gene and the rest for unknown reasons. Clonal size and the V and J genes are those of that table, whereas D and trimming came from the DNA. The sample profile shows under 90,000 clones; roughly 87% of them were found once. The top ten clonotypes cover 3.4% of the sample.

At one collaborating source in Seattle, patients were enrolled during active infection and were followed longitudinally through the course of disease. Collaborating institutions collected whole blood in K2EDTA tubes following their own protocols. Collaborator samples were shipped for TCRbeta analysis as frozen whole blood, isolated PBMCs, or DNA extracted from either sample type. To note about this clone: Its binding antigen is unknown. One base away there is no much larger clone; base qualities are not given.

V and J are truncated by 2 bases and 5 bases respectively, leaving an intervening sequence of 19 bases. The CDR3 goes from the cysteine to the phenylalanine over 17 residues. Here the CDR3 DNA is all that survives: 51 bases in frame from base 1. The germline V gene encodes CDR1 LGHDT and CDR2 YNNKEL (reference sequence). General findings and caveats noted by the study authors: Clinical and demographic metadata were provided uncurated, with the amount varying by source and participant.

This receptor was taken from a woman aged 50 to 65 with COVID-19, enrolled during active disease. The sequence joins TRBV3-1 (or the pseudogene TRBV3-2) to TRBJ1-5; no D segment can be confidently identified. The source material was peripheral blood. The nucleotide sequence is TGTGCCAGCAGCCAACCAAACTCGGGAGCAGGACATCAGCCCCAGCATTTT. It translates to CASSQPNSGAGHQPQHF.